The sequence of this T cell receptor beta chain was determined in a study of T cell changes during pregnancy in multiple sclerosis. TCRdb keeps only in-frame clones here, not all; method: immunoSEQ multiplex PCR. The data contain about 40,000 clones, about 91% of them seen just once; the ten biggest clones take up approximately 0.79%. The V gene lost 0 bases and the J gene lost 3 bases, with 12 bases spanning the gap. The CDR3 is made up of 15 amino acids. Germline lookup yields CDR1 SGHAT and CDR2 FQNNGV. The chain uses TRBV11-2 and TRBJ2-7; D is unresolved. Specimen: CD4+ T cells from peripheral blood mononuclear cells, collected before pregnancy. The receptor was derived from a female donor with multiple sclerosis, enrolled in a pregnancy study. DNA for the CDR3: TGTGCCAGCAGCTTAGAGTCTAGTAGCCTCTACGAGCAGTACTTC. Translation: CASSLESSSLYEQYF.